This T cell receptor beta chain was observed in a study of OX40 agonist ivuxolimab in advanced cancers. TCRdb's table, derived via immunoSEQ multiplex PCR, lists solely in-frame clones and lacks some. The sample yields tens of thousands of clones, roughly nine tenths seen once. Germline lookup yields CDR1 SGHKS and CDR2 YYEKEE (reference sequence). V was cut by 3 bases and J by 4 bases, with 13 bases left in between. The CDR3 contains 15 residues. The TCR was taken from an adult with an advanced solid tumor such as melanoma, head and neck, liver or kidney cancer. The specimen comprised CD4+ or CD8+ T cells sorted from blood, sampled in a trial of the OX40 agonist ivuxolimab. This chain uses TRBV5-5 with TRBJ2-2; tentative D call: TRBD2 (6 bases). The CDR3 loop reads CASSWTAGTTGELFF. The DNA for the CDR3 is TGTGCCAGCAGCTGGACCGCGGGAACCACCGGGGAGCTGTTTTTT.